This TCR beta chain originates from a study of control samples from healthy donors and cancer patients (dated by TCRdb to the early 2020s). To note about this clone: Its antigen remains unidentified. Within one base of it there is no much larger clone, and no base qualities were kept.

V loses 3 bases of germline sequence and J loses 1 base, and the interval between the two ends is 15 bases. CDR1 is given as LGHNA and CDR2 as YSLEER, both from the germline V gene. From the cysteine up to the phenylalanine, the CDR3 has a length of 16 residues. The read is trimmed to its CDR3 DNA, 48 bases read in frame from base 1. Libraries were made using the immunoSEQ multiplex PCR assay. TCRdb holds this immuneACCESS table with in-frame rearrangements only. Some clones are missing; in checked studies, unresolved V genes explain under half, and the rest has no known cause. Counted in this sample were around 150,000 clones; around nine tenths of them appeared once. The ten largest account for 1.5% to 2% of the sample.

The TCR originated in a man between 18 and 29 years old in good health. Recombination joined TRBV4-3 with TRBJ1-1; D gene: possibly TRBD1, on 6 matching bases. Sequenced input: blood. The DNA sequence is given as TGCGCCAGCAGCCAGACCGAATGGACAGCGAACACTGAAGCTTTCTTT. Its protein product is CASSQTEWTANTEAFF.